This TCR beta chain was documented in a study of T cells in Graves' hyperthyroidism and ophthalmopathy. Graves' hyperthyroidism qualified as stable when ophthalmopathy did not progress within 18 months. Pregnant or lactating patients were excluded, as were those with uncontrolled infection or other autoimmune disease. Germline values: CDR1 SNHLY, CDR2 FYNNEI. The V gene end was trimmed by 7 bases and the J gene end by 5 bases; junction bases not matched to a gene: 7. The CDR3 totals 16 residues. RNA transcripts served as the template for amplifying TCR beta CDR3 regions. Researchers ran a first-round RT-PCR on the TCR CDR3 using the HTBI primer set. One entry per CDR3 protein, called by TCRdb with MiXCR from the multiplex PCR reads. The sample contains hundreds of thousands of distinct CDR3 sequences, around 13% of which appear only once.

This chain uses TRBV2 with TRBJ2-3; 15 nucleotides line up with TRBD2. The source is a woman under 30 with Graves' hyperthyroidism. The sample was blood. DNA for the CDR3: TGTGCCAGCACGCCGGGACTAGCGGGAGGAGGAGATACGCAGTATTTT. This translates into CASTPGLAGGGDTQYF.